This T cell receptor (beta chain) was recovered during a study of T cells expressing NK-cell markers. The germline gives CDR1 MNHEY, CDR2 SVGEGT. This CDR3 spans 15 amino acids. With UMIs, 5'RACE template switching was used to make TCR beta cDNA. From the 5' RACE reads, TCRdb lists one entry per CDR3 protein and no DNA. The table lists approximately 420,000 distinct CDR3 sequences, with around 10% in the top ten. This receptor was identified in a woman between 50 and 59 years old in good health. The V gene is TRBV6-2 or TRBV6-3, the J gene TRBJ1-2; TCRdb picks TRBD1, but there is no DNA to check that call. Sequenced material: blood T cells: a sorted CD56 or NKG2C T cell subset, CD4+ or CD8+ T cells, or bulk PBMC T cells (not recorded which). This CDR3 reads CASRATGGINYGYTF.